The entry that follows covers one T cell receptor beta chain sequence. What it recognizes is unknown. Trimming pared 7 bases from V and 7 bases from J, leaving 14 bases between. CDR3 length: 13 amino acids. One entry per CDR3 protein, called by TCRdb with MiXCR from the 5' RACE reads. Among about 250,000 distinct CDR3 sequences listed, 32% were seen once. The data are from a study of CD8 T cells in ankylosing spondylitis. The study's findings and limits: What seemed typical of ankylosing spondylitis blood was a TCR beta motif built from roughly 8 highly homologous variants.

This TCR was sampled from a male donor with ankylosing spondylitis or in good health (not recorded which). Sequencing was done on a sample of blood, either unsorted or a sorted T cell fraction (not recorded which). The chain recombines TRBV12-3 or TRBV12-4 with TRBJ1-3; D is unresolved. The CDR3 coding sequence is TGTGCCAGCACGCTGCTAGAAGGGAACACCATATATTTT. This encodes CASTLLEGNTIYF.